The 29 T cell receptor beta chains below all came from one sample that was sequenced in a study of T cell changes during pregnancy in multiple sclerosis. The table came from immunoSEQ multiplex PCR; TCRdb's copy has only in-frame clones and leaves some out. The data show around 29,000 clones, approximately 92% seen once. The specimen was CD8+ T cells from peripheral blood mononuclear cells, collected before pregnancy. These receptors were obtained from a female donor with multiple sclerosis, enrolled in a pregnancy study.

The chain joins TRBV27 to TRBJ2-1, with 15 positions matching TRBD2. The CDR3 runs to 15 residues. CDR1 is MNHEY and CDR2 is SMNVEV in the germline V gene (reference sequence). With 6 bases clipped from V and 8 bases from J, the junction kept 5 bases outside the gene matches. The CDR3 protein is CASRPGTSGRYEQFF. The CDR3, as DNA: TGTGCCAGCAGGCCCGGGACTAGCGGGAGGTATGAGCAGTTCTTC.

The V and J genes are TRBV4-3 and TRBJ2-5, with 9 bases fitting TRBD2. This CDR3 has 17 amino acids. Looked up from germline, CDR1 is LGHNA and CDR2 is YSLEER. J lost 0 bases, V lost 1 base, and 6 bases had no gene match. The CDR3 spells CASSQALAGVYQETQYF. The CDR3 DNA follows: TGCGCCAGCAGCCAAGCCTTAGCGGGGGTCTACCAAGAGACCCAGTACTTC.

In its sample, this clone ranks as medium-sized. The chain combines TRBV7-2 with TRBJ2-3; 7 bases map to TRBD1. Germline CDR1 and CDR2: SGHTA and FQGNSA. There are 15 residues in the CDR3. Germline trimming cut 4 bases from V and 4 bases from J; bases unmatched to any gene: 8. Written as DNA, the CDR3 is TGTGCCAGCAGCTCGTCACAGGGGATATCAGATACGCAGTATTTT. Its protein product is CASSSSQGISDTQYF.

This chain uses TRBV7-6 with TRBJ2-5, with D possibly being TRBD2 (6 bases). The length of the CDR3 is 13 residues. Germline CDR1 is SGHVS and CDR2 is FNYEAQ. Trimming removed 6 bases from V and 5 bases from J, with 13 bases in between. In DNA, the CDR3 is TGTGCCAGCAGGGGAACTAGCACCGAGACCCAGTACTTC. Protein product: CASRGTSTETQYF.

The chain has TRBV19 and TRBJ2-1; the D gene is possibly TRBD1 (6 bases). V was cut by 1 base and J by 3 bases, with 7 bases left in between. This CDR3 has 14 residues. The V gene's germline CDR1 is LNHDA and CDR2 SQIVND (reference sequence). Here the CDR3 reads CASSIGGGYNEQFF. Written as DNA, the CDR3 is TGTGCCAGTAGTATAGGAGGGGGCTACAATGAGCAGTTCTTC.

The V gene is TRBV27, the J gene TRBJ2-3, with TRBD1 matching over 8 bases. This CDR3 has 13 amino acids. J gave up 3 bases and V 5 bases, and 1 base lay outside the gene matches. Germline-derived CDR1 and CDR2 are MNHEY and SMNVEV (reference sequence). CDR3: CASSNRGTDTQYF. In nucleotides, the CDR3 is TGTGCCAGCAGTAACAGGGGGACAGATACGCAGTATTTT.

J is TRBJ1-1 and V is TRBV5-1, with D possibly being TRBD1 (5 bases). CDR3 size: 13 residues. The germline CDR1 and CDR2 sequences are SGHRS and YFSETQ. Trimming shortened V by 0 bases and J by 4 bases, and 7 bases separated the two germline ends. The CDR3 protein is CASSLGDFTEAFF. Written as DNA, the CDR3 is TGCGCCAGCAGCTTGGGGGACTTCACTGAAGCTTTCTTT.

The V gene is TRBV4-1, the J gene TRBJ2-7; 13 nucleotides match TRBD2. CDR1 is MGHRA, CDR2 YSYEKL, per germline. This CDR3 has 17 residues. The J segment lost 2 bases and the V segment lost 1 base, leaving 5 bases of the junction unmatched. CDR3 DNA sequence: TGCGCCAGCAGCCAAGGCATGGGACTAGCGGGACCCTACGAGCAGTACTTC. Amino acid sequence: CASSQGMGLAGPYEQYF.

The rearrangement uses TRBV5-1 and TRBJ1-1, with a possible D match to TRBD1 (5 bases). Germline V gives CDR1 SGHRS, CDR2 YFSETQ. V was shortened by 1 base and J by 1 base, with 5 bases between the two germline ends. This CDR3 has 13 amino acids. The CDR3 coding sequence is TGCGCCAGCAGCTTGACAGGGAACACTGAAGCTTTCTTT. Translating gives CASSLTGNTEAFF.

The chain links TRBV7-9 to TRBJ2-4, with 8 bases that match TRBD1. Germline lookup yields CDR1 SEHNR and CDR2 FQNEAQ (reference sequence). Germline trimming cut 5 bases from V and 3 bases from J; bases unmatched to any gene: 9. The CDR3 has 16 residues. CDR3 sequence: CASSIDRGWGKNIQYF. DNA for the CDR3: TGTGCCAGCAGCATTGACAGGGGATGGGGCAAAAACATTCAGTACTTC.

The chain combines TRBV5-4 with TRBJ2-2; D gene ambiguous. The V end was cut by 4 bases, the J end by 6 bases, with 7 bases between. CDR1 is SGHNT and CDR2 is YYREEE in the germline V gene (reference sequence). This CDR3 spans 12 amino acids. CDR3 loop: CASSGPPGELFF. As DNA, the CDR3 is TGTGCCAGCAGCGGCCCCCCCGGGGAGCTGTTTTTT.

V usage is TRBV27 and J usage is TRBJ2-3; 8 bases align to TRBD1. Germline CDR1 MNHEY, CDR2 SMNVEV (reference sequence). Trimming cost V 11 bases and J 5 bases; bases outside gene matches: 6. CDR3 size: 12 residues. Here the CDR3 reads CAVTGGLDTQYF. The CDR3 nucleotides are TGTGCCGTCACAGGGGGATTAGATACGCAGTATTTT.

The count of this clone is one. The chain joins TRBV29-1 to TRBJ2-3, with 11 bases fitting TRBD1. Germline CDR1 and CDR2: SQVTM and ANQGSEA. J lost 9 bases, V lost 4 bases, and 15 bases had no gene match. The length of the CDR3 is 16 residues. CDR3 region: CSVGYPGQGDQRTQYF. The CDR3 DNA is TGCAGCGTTGGGTATCCGGGACAGGGGGACCAGAGGACGCAGTATTTT.

In DNA form, the CDR3 reads TGTGCCAGCAGGGAGGGACCAGCGGAGACCCAGTACTTC. It encodes CASREGPAETQYF. The chain has TRBV6-5 and TRBJ2-5, with a tentative D call TRBD2 (6 bases). The germline CDR1 and CDR2 sequences are MNHEY and SVGAGI. There are 13 residues in the CDR3. Trimming took off 6 bases at V and 5 bases at J, with 13 bases between the two ends.

The chain carries TRBV27 and TRBJ2-1; the D gene is possibly TRBD2 (5 bases). Germline assignment: CDR1 MNHEY and CDR2 SMNVEV (reference sequence). CDR3 size: 14 residues. The V gene lost 6 bases and the J gene lost 6 bases, with 15 bases spanning the gap. CDR3 region: CASRRVGRINEQFF. In nucleotides, the CDR3 is TGTGCCAGCAGGAGGGTTGGGAGAATCAATGAGCAGTTCTTC.

This clone occurred a few times. The rearrangement uses TRBV29-1 and TRBJ1-1; no reliable D call. Germline CDR1 SQVTM, CDR2 ANQGSEA. V was clipped by 8 bases and J by 5 bases, with 12 bases between them. This CDR3 is 11 amino acids long. The CDR3 DNA reads TGCAGCATCCGGGAGGGAACTGAAGCTTTCTTT. The encoded protein is CSIREGTEAFF.

This clone was found once. The V and J genes are TRBV27 and TRBJ2-3; TRBD2 matches at 13 bases. The CDR3 is 16 residues long. V dropped 5 bases and J dropped 5; count of bases not matched to a gene: 7. Germline CDR1 is MNHEY and CDR2 is SMNVEV (reference sequence). CDR3 coding DNA: TGTGCCAGCAGTCTCCGGACTAGCGGGGGATTAGATACGCAGTATTTT. This translates into CASSLRTSGGLDTQYF.

This clone was seen only a few times. For the CDR3, the DNA is TGTGCCAGCAGTTCCCCTCAGGGGAGGGACACTGAAGCTTTCTTT. This codes for CASSSPQGRDTEAFF. The chain couples TRBV28 to TRBJ1-1; possible D gene TRBD1, 6 bases. V lost 4 bases and J 3 bases, leaving 15 bases between the germline ends. Germline V CDR1 and CDR2: MDHEN, SYDVKM. The CDR3 runs 15 residues.

The chain couples TRBV30 to TRBJ2-3; 11 nucleotides line up with TRBD2. The ends lost 2 bases at V and 1 base at J; junction bases unmatched: 5. Germline V lookup: CDR1 GTSNPN, CDR2 SVGIG (reference sequence). This CDR3 comprises 16 residues. DNA for the CDR3: TGTGCCTGGAGTATCGGGACTAGCGGACGCACAGATACGCAGTATTTT. It translates to CAWSIGTSGRTDTQYF.

The chain joins TRBV6-5 to TRBJ2-7, with TRBD1 matching 8 bases. The CDR3 has 12 residues. Germline V CDR1 and CDR2: MNHEY, SVGAGI. With V trimmed by 6 bases and J by 6 bases, 4 bases remained unmatched. The CDR3 sequence is CASRPGTGEQYF. In DNA, the CDR3 is TGTGCCAGCAGACCTGGGACAGGCGAGCAGTACTTC.

This chain links TRBV11-2 with TRBJ2-5, with a possible D match to TRBD2 (5 bases). V was cut by 5 bases and J by 5 bases, with 15 bases left in between. Germline V CDR1 and CDR2: SGHAT, FQNNGV. The CDR3 extends over 14 amino acids. The CDR3: CASSLIRWRETQYF. The CDR3 region has the DNA TGTGCCAGCAGCCTCATTAGGTGGAGGGAGACCCAGTACTTC.

The J gene is TRBJ2-1, the V gene TRBV9; 8 positions match TRBD2. This CDR3 comprises 14 residues. Losses at the gene ends were 4 bases for V and 6 bases for J; bases not matched to a gene: 6. Germline-derived CDR1 and CDR2 are SGDLS and YYNGEE. CDR3 protein: CASSLSGSGNEQFF. CDR3 coding DNA: TGTGCCAGCAGCCTAAGCGGGAGTGGCAATGAGCAGTTCTTC.

This clone was observed once. V usage is TRBV5-5 and J usage is TRBJ1-1; D gene unclear. CDR1 SGHKS and CDR2 YYEKEE come from the germline V gene (reference sequence). This CDR3 spans 13 amino acids. Trimming stripped 1 base from V and 0 bases from J, with 4 bases between. Here the CDR3 DNA reads TGTGCCAGCAGCTTGCAGATGAACACTGAAGCTTTCTTT. Protein sequence: CASSLQMNTEAFF.

The V and J genes are TRBV7-3 and TRBJ1-1; 9 bases fit TRBD1. Germline V gene lookup returns CDR1 SGHTA and CDR2 FQGTGA. The CDR3 contains 14 residues. V was pared by 4 bases and J by 1 base, with 1 base of the junction left unmatched. CDR3 in DNA: TGTGCCAGCAGCTCGGGACAGGGGAACACTGAAGCTTTCTTT. Its translation: CASSSGQGNTEAFF.

The chain has TRBV5-1 and TRBJ2-1; 9 nucleotides match TRBD1. Germline V gene lookup returns CDR1 SGHRS and CDR2 YFSETQ. The CDR3 covers 15 residues. The V segment lost 0 bases and the J segment 7 bases; nucleotides outside the gene matches: 5. This CDR3 is CASSLEQGAGNEQFF. The CDR3 DNA reads as TGCGCCAGCAGCTTGGAACAGGGGGCCGGTAATGAGCAGTTCTTC.

The rearrangement uses TRBV21-1 and TRBJ2-7; the DNA was not compared with TRBD2, the D call given in the table. TRBV21-1 is classified as a pseudogene. This CDR3 is 16 amino acids long. CDR3 coding DNA: TGTGCCAGCAGCAAAGGGGCGGGGACTCCTTGCTACGAGCAGTACTTC. Translating gives CASSKGAGTPCYEQYF.

V is TRBV14 and J is TRBJ1-2; possibly TRBD1 for D (6 bases). Trimming shortened V by 4 bases and J by 1 base, and 16 bases separated the two germline ends. CDR3 length: 16 residues. Germline-derived CDR1 and CDR2 are SGHDN and FVKESK. The CDR3 spells CASSLQGTIVNYGYTF. Written as DNA, the CDR3 is TGTGCCAGCAGCCTACAGGGAACGATAGTTAACTATGGCTACACCTTC.

This clone is medium-sized by share. The chain couples TRBV4-1 to TRBJ2-5, with 7 bases matching TRBD2. Losses at the gene ends were 5 bases for V and 3 bases for J; bases not matched to a gene: 12. Germline V CDR1 and CDR2: MGHRA, YSYEKL. CDR3 size: 16 residues. The CDR3 reads CASSKRLSGEKETQYF. The CDR3 bases are TGCGCCAGCAGCAAACGACTCAGCGGGGAAAAAGAGACCCAGTACTTC.

The chain is built from TRBV28 and TRBJ2-1; 15 nucleotides line up with TRBD2. The CDR3 has 15 amino acids. The germline V gene encodes CDR1 MDHEN and CDR2 SYDVKM. Trimming at V came to 5 bases and at J to 7 bases, leaving 3 bases not matched to a gene. CDR3 coding DNA: TGTGCCAGCAGTCTCGGGACTAGCGGGAGGAATGAGCAGTTCTTC. Translation: CASSLGTSGRNEQFF. Combining the CDR3 with reference TRBV28 and TRBJ2-1 gives the whole variable domain DVKVTQSSRYLVKRTGEKVFLECVQDMDHENMFWYRQDPGLGLRLIYFSYDVKMKEKGDIPEGYSVSREKKERFSLILESASTNQTSMYLCASSLGTSGRNEQFFGPGTRLTVL.